This T cell receptor (beta chain) was found in a study of cytomegalovirus exposure and HLA in healthy donors. The CDR3 is 14 amino acids. The germline V gene encodes CDR1 SGHTA and CDR2 FQGNSA. The ends were cut back, 5 bases at V and 2 bases at J, with 11 bases in the middle. Primers for the PCR totalled 60 Vbeta and 13 Jbeta. Some clones are missing from TCRdb's copy, which holds only in-frame ones; the method was immunoSEQ multiplex PCR. The repertoire holds over 95,000 clones, 70% to 80% seen once, with roughly 4.2% in the top ten. This sequence was found in a woman between 40 and 55 years old in good health and CMV-seropositive. The chain recombines TRBV7-2 with TRBJ2-3; D unresolved. The sequencing input was PBMCs. This CDR3 is CASSPQLLTDTQYF. CDR3 DNA sequence: TGTGCCAGCAGCCCACAGTTACTCACAGATACGCAGTATTTT.